This entry is about one T cell receptor beta chain. The data were obtained in a study of blood T cell repertoires in COVID-19. The CDR3 is 13 residues long. V dropped 9 bases and J dropped 7; count of bases not matched to a gene: 3. Germline CDR1 and CDR2: LNHDA and SQIVND (reference sequence). Repertoires were generated with immunoSEQ multiplex PCR, while TCRdb's copy carries only in-frame clones and drops some. The data show 200,000 to 250,000 clones, approximately 83% seen once. This sequence joins TRBV19 and TRBJ1-4, with 12 bases lining up with TRBD1. What was sequenced was PBMCs or T cells enriched from blood (not recorded which). This clonotype originated in a woman between 35 and 50 years old with acute COVID-19. The CDR3 region has the DNA TGTGCCAGCCGGGACAGGGGGCCTGAAAAACTGTTTTTT. Its translation is CASRDRGPEKLFF.